The T cell receptor (beta chain) described here comes from a study of cytomegalovirus exposure and HLA in healthy donors. For the study at large: It was reported in a later analysis that the 120 validation repertoires used the same platform as the roughly 670 first-cohort repertoires.

Separation from the roughly 700-subject first cohort characterized the roughly 120-subject validation cohort, to which the donors belonged. The study, taken as a whole, reports: Subsequent analysis showed first-cohort TCR clusters tending to co-occur in 120 or so validation repertoires.

The table came from immunoSEQ multiplex PCR; TCRdb's copy has only in-frame clones and leaves some out. The table lists about 140,000 clones, approximately 88% of them singletons. The table lists this clone with a count of one. Its antigen is unidentified. CDR1 and CDR2 (germline): SGHTA, FQGNSA. This CDR3 is built from 14 residues. Trimming removed 0 bases from V and 7 bases from J, with 7 bases in between. The sample taken for sequencing was PBMCs. This sequence originates from a man aged 18 to 35 in good health and CMV-seropositive. The genes are TRBV7-2 and TRBJ1-6; TRBD1 might be the D (5 bases). The CDR3 loop reads CASSLAQGNSPLHF. CDR3 nucleotide sequence: TGTGCCAGCAGCTTAGCGCAGGGCAATTCACCCCTCCACTTT.